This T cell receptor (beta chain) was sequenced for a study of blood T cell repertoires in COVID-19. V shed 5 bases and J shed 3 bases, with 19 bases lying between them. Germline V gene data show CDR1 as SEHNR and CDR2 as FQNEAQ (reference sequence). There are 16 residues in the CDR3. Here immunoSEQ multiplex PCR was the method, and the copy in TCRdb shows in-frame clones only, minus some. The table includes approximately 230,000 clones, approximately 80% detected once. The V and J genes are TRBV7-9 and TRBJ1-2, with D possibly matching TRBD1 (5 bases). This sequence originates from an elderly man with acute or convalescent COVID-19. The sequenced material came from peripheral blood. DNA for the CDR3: TGTGCCAGCAGCCCGCTGGCAGGGAAAGGGGACTATGGCTACACCTTC. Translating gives CASSPLAGKGDYGYTF.